This TCR beta chain came from a study of chemoradiotherapy in HPV16-positive cancers. Study-wide results and caveats: Candidate HPV-specific clones and E7-related TCR motifs grew in tumor during treatment.

TCRdb's table, derived via immunoSEQ multiplex PCR, lists solely in-frame clones and lacks some. The table lists about 8,000 clones, around 76% of them singletons, with under 8% in the top ten. For this clone: What it recognizes is unknown.

Germline CDR1 is LNHDA and CDR2 is SQIVND (reference sequence). The CDR3 is 13 amino acids. Trimming took 2 bases from V and 7 from J, leaving 11 bases between them. This clonotype was obtained from a human donor with HPV-associated anogenital cancer. The material was obtained from a patient who underwent chemoradiotherapy. The J gene is TRBJ1-1, the V gene TRBV19, with D possibly matching TRBD1 (5 bases). The CDR3 here is CASSIYEGREAFF. The CDR3 bases are TGTGCCAGTAGTATATATGAGGGACGTGAAGCTTTCTTT.